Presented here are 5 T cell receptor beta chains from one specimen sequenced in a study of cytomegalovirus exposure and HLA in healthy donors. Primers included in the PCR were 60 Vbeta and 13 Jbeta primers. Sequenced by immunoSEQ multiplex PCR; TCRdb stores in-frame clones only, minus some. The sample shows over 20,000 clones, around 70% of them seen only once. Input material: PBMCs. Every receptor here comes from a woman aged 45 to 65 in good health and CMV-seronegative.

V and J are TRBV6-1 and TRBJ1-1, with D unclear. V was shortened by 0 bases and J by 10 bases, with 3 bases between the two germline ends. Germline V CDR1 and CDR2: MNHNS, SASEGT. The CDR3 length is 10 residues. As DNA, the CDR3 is TGTGCCAGCAGTGAAGCGCGAGCTTTCTTT. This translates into CASSEARAFF.

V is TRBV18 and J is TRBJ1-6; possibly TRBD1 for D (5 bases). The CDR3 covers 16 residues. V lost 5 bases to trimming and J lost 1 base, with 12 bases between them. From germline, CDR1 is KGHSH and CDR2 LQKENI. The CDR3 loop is CASSTGRGSYNSPLHF. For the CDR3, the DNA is TGTGCCAGCTCAACTGGGAGGGGATCCTATAATTCACCCCTCCACTTT.

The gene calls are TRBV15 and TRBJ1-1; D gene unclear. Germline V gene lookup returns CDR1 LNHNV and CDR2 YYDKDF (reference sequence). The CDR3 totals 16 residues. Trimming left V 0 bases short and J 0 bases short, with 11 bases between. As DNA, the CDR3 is TGTGCCACCAGCAGAGATCGGGTGGCTCTGAACACTGAAGCTTTCTTT. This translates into CATSRDRVALNTEAFF.

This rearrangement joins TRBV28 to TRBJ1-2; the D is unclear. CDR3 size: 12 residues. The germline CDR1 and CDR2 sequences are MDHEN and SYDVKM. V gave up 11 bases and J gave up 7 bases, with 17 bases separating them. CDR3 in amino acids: CAAQSGRGGYTF. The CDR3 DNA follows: TGTGCCGCTCAAAGCGGTCGAGGTGGCTACACCTTC.

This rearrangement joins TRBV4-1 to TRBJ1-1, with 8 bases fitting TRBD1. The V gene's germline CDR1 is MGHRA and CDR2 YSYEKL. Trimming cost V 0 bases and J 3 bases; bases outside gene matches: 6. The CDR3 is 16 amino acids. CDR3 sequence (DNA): TGCGCCAGCAGCCAAGAGGTCAGGGGACAGGACACTGAAGCTTTCTTT. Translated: CASSQEVRGQDTEAFF.